This T cell receptor (beta chain) appears in the sequencing data of a study of OX40 agonist ivuxolimab in advanced cancers. About the research overall: Patients received intravenous ivuxolimab every 2 weeks at 0.01 to 10 mg/kg. Patients undergoing dose escalation presented with hepatocellular carcinoma, melanoma, renal cell or head and neck cancer.

The study sampled blood at baseline, cycle 4 day 1, and cycle 7 day 1. In its sample, this clone was seen once. Libraries were prepared by immunoSEQ multiplex PCR; TCRdb keeps only in-frame clonotypes and omits some of them. Among almost 85,000 clones, about 86% were seen once, and the ten largest hold approximately 6.5%. V gave up 5 bases and J gave up 7 bases, with 17 bases separating them. The germline V gene encodes CDR1 SGHVS and CDR2 FNYEAQ. The CDR3 totals 15 residues. Sequenced here: CD4+ or CD8+ T cells sorted from blood, sampled in a trial of the OX40 agonist ivuxolimab. The genes are TRBV7-6 and TRBJ2-2; D ambiguous. The clonotype comes from an adult with an advanced solid tumor such as melanoma, head and neck, liver or kidney cancer. DNA of the CDR3: TGTGCCAGCAGCCCATTGGGTATATTCAACGGGGAGCTGTTTTTT. It codes for CASSPLGIFNGELFF. The whole variable domain, filled in from reference TRBV7-6 and TRBJ2-2, reads GAGVSQSPRYKVTKRGQDVALRCDPISGHVSLYWYRQALGQGPEFLTYFNYEAQQDKSGLPNDRFSAERPEGSISTLTIQRTEQRDSAMYRCASSPLGIFNGELFFGEGSRLTVL.